This TCR beta chain was identified in a study of T cell clonotyping in hematopoietic cell transplantation. Study-level results: CD4 and CD8 repertoire contributions could not be separated without sorting. At the given depth, recipient repertoires were over 95% de novo clonotypes. Graft donor and pretransplant recipient Inverse Simpson Index values predicted broader posttransplant TCR diversity. Recipient TCR diversity dropped after transplant; expanded clonotypes rose from day 30 to 180.

The data were produced by immunoSEQ multiplex PCR, yet TCRdb's version contains in-frame clones alone and is incomplete. The sample shows thousands of clones, around 85% of them seen only once. Per germline, CDR1 SGHRS and CDR2 YFSETQ. The CDR3 length is 18 residues. The trim removed 3 bases at V and 9 bases at J, leaving 18 bases unmatched. Comment on this clone: Its antigen is not known.

The sequencing here drew on peripheral blood mononuclear cells, taken 180 days after allogeneic stem cell transplant. The receptor was derived from a female patient aged 50-59 years who had an allogeneic stem cell transplant from an unrelated donor, so the T cells may come from the graft donor. Some clones in this sample may be carry-over from other donors' samples. The V call is TRBV5-1, the J call TRBJ2-1; TRBD1 matches at 10 bases. The CDR3 sequence is CASSSNLGQGQSDREQFF. DNA for the CDR3: TGCGCCAGCAGCTCCAACCTGGGACAGGGGCAATCAGACCGTGAGCAGTTCTTC. Combining the CDR3 with reference TRBV5-1 and TRBJ2-1 gives the whole variable domain KAGVTQTPRYLIKTRGQQVTLSCSPISGHRSVSWYQQTPGQGLQFLFEYFSETQRNKGNFPGRFSGRQFSNSRSEMNVSTLELGDSALYLCASSSNLGQGQSDREQFFGPGTRLTVL.